This T cell receptor (beta chain) is from a study of identical twins. Germline lookup yields CDR1 LNHDA and CDR2 SQIVND (reference sequence). This CDR3 has 15 amino acids. The V gene lost 10 bases and the J gene lost 1 base, with 16 bases spanning the gap. Every donor was a healthy Caucasian. A template switching step contributed a universal primer site, while unique molecular identifiers were present in the cDNA. TCRdb redid the calling of the 5' RACE reads with MiXCR, one entry per CDR3 protein. The sample lists fewer than 500,000 distinct CDR3 sequences, more than 13% occurring once. The same data also went into a second study, on yellow fever vaccine responses in identical twins. That report adds: Twins' vaccine T cell response reportedly gave the appearance of partial convergence and partial personalization.

The sequencing input was CD4+ T cells sorted from blood. The TCR was taken from a woman aged 18-30 years in good health. This rearrangement joins TRBV19 to TRBJ2-2; possibly TRBD2 for D (7 bases). The CDR3: CATRGGQRNTGELFF. In nucleotides, the CDR3 is TGTGCCACTAGGGGGGGGCAAAGGAACACCGGGGAGCTGTTTTTT. Variable domain in full (rest from reference TRBV19 and TRBJ2-2): DGGITQSPKYLFRKEGQNVTLSCEQNLNHDAMYWYRQDPGQGLRLIYYSQIVNDFQKGDIAEGYSVSREKKESFPLTVTSAQKNPTAFYLCATRGGQRNTGELFFGEGSRLTVL.